One sample yielded the 15 T cell receptor beta chains listed below, sequenced in a study of T cells expressing NK-cell markers (dated by TCRdb to about 2020). The library was obtained by 5' RACE. The reads were generated on an Illumina HiSeq 2000. Each entry corresponds to one CDR3 protein sequence from reads that TCRdb reprocessed, and DNA is not given. The table for this sample records 300,000 to 450,000 distinct CDR3 sequences. The leading ten clones occupy roughly 5.2% of the sample. The sequencing input was blood T cells: a sorted CD56 or NKG2C T cell subset, CD4+ or CD8+ T cells, or bulk PBMC T cells (not recorded which). These receptors were taken from a man aged 18 to 69 in good health.

The V call is TRBV6-1, the J call TRBJ1-1; TCRdb's D call of TRBD1 is untestable without DNA. Germline CDR1 reads MNHNS; CDR2 reads SASEGT. This CDR3 has 15 residues. The CDR3 protein is CASSRRDRAKTEAFF.

The chain recombines TRBV6-5 with TRBJ2-5; the D gene TCRdb calls, TRBD1, cannot be checked with no DNA. This CDR3 is built from 15 residues. Germline assignment: CDR1 MNHEY and CDR2 SVGAGI. CDR3 in amino acids: CASSSRGPRGETQYF.

The chain couples TRBV20-1 to TRBJ2-7; the TRBD1 assignment by TCRdb is unverifiable without DNA. Germline CDR1 reads DFQATT; CDR2 reads SNEGSKA (reference sequence). This CDR3 is 15 amino acids long. The CDR3 spells CSATPRDRPAYEQYF.

The chain employs TRBV1 and TRBJ1-6. TRBV1 is annotated as a pseudogene. This CDR3 is built from 14 residues. The CDR3 here is CTSSHGCSVSPLHF.

V is TRBV19 and J is TRBJ1-5; there is no DNA to check the TCRdb D call of TRBD1. There are 15 residues in the CDR3. Germline lookup yields CDR1 LNHDA and CDR2 SQIVND (reference sequence). CDR3: CASNPTGGKVQPQHF.

The genes are TRBV29-1 and TRBJ2-1; lacking DNA, the TRBD1 call made by TCRdb goes unchecked. Germline lookup yields CDR1 SQVTM and CDR2 ANQGSEA. This CDR3 has 15 amino acids. This chain's CDR3 is CSVDETGGPYNEQFF.

V gene TRBV20-1 combines with J gene TRBJ2-7; TCRdb picks TRBD1, but there is no DNA to check that call. This CDR3 contains 14 residues. CDR1 DFQATT and CDR2 SNEGSKA come from the germline V gene (reference sequence). CDR3 in amino acids: CSGAHSKGRYEQYF.

This chain joins TRBV7-2 and TRBJ1-1; TCRdb selects TRBD1, and the lack of DNA leaves this call unchecked. This CDR3 comprises 12 residues. Looked up from germline, CDR1 is SGHTA and CDR2 is FQGNSA. CDR3: CASSSPGIEAFF.

The chain carries TRBV20-1 and TRBJ2-2; the TCRdb call, TRBD2, lacks DNA for checking. The CDR3 loop spans 17 amino acids. CDR1 DFQATT and CDR2 SNEGSKA come from the germline V gene (reference sequence). CDR3: CSARARTSGGATGELFF.

The V call is TRBV6-5, the J call TRBJ1-4; no DNA is available, so the TRBD1 call from TCRdb remains unchecked. Germline values: CDR1 MNHEY, CDR2 SVGAGI. The length of the CDR3 is 15 residues. The CDR3 protein is CASSYSSRGLEKLFF.

This chain links TRBV11-1 with TRBJ1-5; TCRdb returns TRBD1, unconfirmable since there is no DNA. The CDR3 is made up of 20 amino acids. Germline CDR1 and CDR2: SGHAT and FQDESV (reference sequence). The CDR3 sequence is CASSLEPGQGQYRRNQPQHF. The variable domain in full, with the rest retrieved from reference TRBV11-1 and TRBJ1-5, is EAEVAQSPRYKITEKSQAVAFWCDPISGHATLYWYRQILGQGPELLVQFQDESVVDDSQLPKDRFSAERLKGVDSTLKIQPAELGDSAMYLCASSLEPGQGQYRRNQPQHFGDGTRLSIL.

J is TRBJ1-6 and V is TRBV4-1; checking the TCRdb D call of TRBD1 is not possible without DNA. From germline, CDR1 is MGHRA and CDR2 YSYEKL. This CDR3 has 16 amino acids. CDR3 residues: CASSQVLRDPIGTLHF.

This sequence joins TRBV7-2 and TRBJ2-1. Germline CDR1 reads SGHTA; CDR2 reads FQGNSA. The CDR3 consists of 14 residues. CDR3 sequence reads: CASSLHGSYNEQFF.

The rearrangement links TRBV6-1 to TRBJ2-7; TCRdb selects TRBD1, and the lack of DNA leaves this call unchecked. Germline V lookup: CDR1 MNHNS, CDR2 SASEGT. CDR3 length: 14 residues. CDR3 loop: CASRTGMGSYEQYF.

V gene TRBV3-1 combines with J gene TRBJ1-5. Germline values: CDR1 LGHDT, CDR2 YNNKEL (reference sequence). This CDR3 is built from 15 residues. The CDR3 reads CASSHSGTKGQPQHF.